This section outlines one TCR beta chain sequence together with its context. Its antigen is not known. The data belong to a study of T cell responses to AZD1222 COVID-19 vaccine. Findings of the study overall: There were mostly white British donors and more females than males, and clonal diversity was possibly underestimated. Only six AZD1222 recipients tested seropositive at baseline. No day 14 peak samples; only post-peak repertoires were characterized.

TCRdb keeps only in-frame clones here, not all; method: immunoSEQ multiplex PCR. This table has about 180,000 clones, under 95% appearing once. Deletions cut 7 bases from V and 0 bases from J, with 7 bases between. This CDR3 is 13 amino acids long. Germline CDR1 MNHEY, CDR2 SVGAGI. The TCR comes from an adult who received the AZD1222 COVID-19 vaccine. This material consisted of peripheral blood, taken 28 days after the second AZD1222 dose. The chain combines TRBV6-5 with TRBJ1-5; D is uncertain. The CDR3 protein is CASTVNSNQPQHF. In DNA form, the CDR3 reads TGTGCCAGCACGGTTAATAGCAATCAGCCCCAGCATTTT.